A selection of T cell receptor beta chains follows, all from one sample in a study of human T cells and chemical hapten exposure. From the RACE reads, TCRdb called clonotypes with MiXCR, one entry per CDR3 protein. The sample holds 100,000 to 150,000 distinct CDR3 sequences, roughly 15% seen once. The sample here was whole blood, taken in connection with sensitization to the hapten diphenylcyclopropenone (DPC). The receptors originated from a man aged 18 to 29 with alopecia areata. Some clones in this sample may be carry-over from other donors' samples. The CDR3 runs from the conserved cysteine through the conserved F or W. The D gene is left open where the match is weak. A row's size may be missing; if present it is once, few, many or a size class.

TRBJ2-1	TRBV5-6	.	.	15	TGTGCCAGCAGCTTGGAGGGATTCTCCTACAATGAGCAGTTCTTC	CASSLEGFSYNEQFF
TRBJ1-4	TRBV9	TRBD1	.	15	TGTGCCAGCAGCCCTGGTGGGACAGGGGACGAAAAACTGTTTTTT	CASSPGGTGDEKLFF
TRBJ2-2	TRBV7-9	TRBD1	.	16	TGTGCCAGCAGCTTTGGGACAGGAGAGAACACCGGGGAGCTGTTTTTT	CASSFGTGENTGELFF
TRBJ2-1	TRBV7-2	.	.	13	TGTGCCAGCAGCCCGAACAGGTACAATGAGCAGTTCTTC	CASSPNRYNEQFF
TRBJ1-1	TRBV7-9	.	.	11	TGTGCCAGCAACCGGAACACTGAAGCTTTCTTT	CASNRNTEAFF
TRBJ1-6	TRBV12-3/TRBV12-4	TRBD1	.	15	TGTGCCAGTCAGGGGGCCGGCTCCTATAATTCACCCCTCCACTTT	CASQGAGSYNSPLHF
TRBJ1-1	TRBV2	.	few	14	TGTGCCAGCAGGCCCGAACAGGGAGGAACTGAAGCTTTCTTT	CASRPEQGGTEAFF
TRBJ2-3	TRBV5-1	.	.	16	TGCGCCAGCAGCTTAAATGGCGCAGGGGACACCGATACGCAGTATTTT	CASSLNGAGDTDTQYF
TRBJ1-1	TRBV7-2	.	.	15	TGTGCCAGCAGCTTAGCGGGAGACAAGGTCACTGAAGCTTTCTTT	CASSLAGDKVTEAFF
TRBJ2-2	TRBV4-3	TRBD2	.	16	TGCGCCAGCAGCCAAGGAGCGGGGGCCGCCACCGGGGAGCTGTTTTTT	CASSQGAGAATGELFF
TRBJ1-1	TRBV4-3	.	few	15	TGCGCCAGCAGCCAAGAACCCTTGACGAACACTGAAGCTTTCTTT	CASSQEPLTNTEAFF
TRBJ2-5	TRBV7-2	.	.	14	TGTGCCAGCAGCTTGGGGGGGGCCAGGAAGACCCAGTACTTC	CASSLGGARKTQYF
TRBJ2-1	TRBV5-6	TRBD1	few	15	TGTGCCAGCAGCGTGGCCGGGACAGCCTACAATGAGCAGTTCTTC	CASSVAGTAYNEQFF
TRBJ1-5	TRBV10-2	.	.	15	TGCGCCAGCAGTGAGCGGGCAGGGTTACAGCAGCCCCAGCATTTT	CASSERAGLQQPQHF